The 11 T cell receptor beta chains presented below share a single source sample, sequenced in a study of T cells in Graves' hyperthyroidism and ophthalmopathy. Amplification of TCR beta CDR3 regions used RNA as the template. TCR CDR3 underwent first-round RT-PCR with the HTBI primer set. Each CDR3 protein gets one entry after TCRdb re-called the multiplex PCR reads with MiXCR. The data hold about 720,000 distinct CDR3 sequences, with about 16% observed a single time. Sequencing was carried out using blood. These receptors were collected from a man aged 18 to 30 with Graves' hyperthyroidism.

This clonotype was counted ten times or more. The chain carries TRBV30 and TRBJ2-3; D is uncertain. Trimming stripped 3 bases from V and 2 bases from J, with 15 bases between. CDR1 and CDR2 from the germline V gene are GTSNPN and SVGIG (reference sequence). The CDR3 is 15 amino acids. The CDR3: CAWRRKPTSTDTQYF. Here the CDR3 DNA reads TGTGCCTGGAGAAGGAAGCCGACCTCCACAGATACGCAGTATTTT.

This clonotype came up many times. V and J are TRBV7-9 and TRBJ2-1, with D unresolved. Trimming shortened V by 5 bases and J by 8 bases, and 10 bases separated the two germline ends. This CDR3 region has 12 residues. Germline CDR1 reads SEHNR; CDR2 reads FQNEAQ (reference sequence). CDR3 residues: CASSGLPDEQFF. The CDR3 region has the DNA TGTGCCAGCAGCGGGCTACCGGATGAGCAGTTCTTC.

J is TRBJ1-5 and V is TRBV27; D is ambiguous. Germline V lookup: CDR1 MNHEY, CDR2 SMNVEV (reference sequence). V was clipped by 6 bases and J by 4 bases, with 10 bases between them. There are 13 residues in the CDR3. CDR3 in amino acids: CASRRRENQPQHF. CDR3 DNA: TGTGCCAGCAGGAGGAGGGAGAATCAGCCCCAGCATTTT.

This rearrangement joins TRBV7-9 to TRBJ2-4; TRBD1 aligns across 7 bases. Germline V gives CDR1 SEHNR, CDR2 FQNEAQ (reference sequence). The CDR3 is made up of 14 amino acids. The J segment lost 7 bases and the V segment lost 4 bases, leaving 7 bases of the junction unmatched. CDR3: CASSSSGTVNIQYF. CDR3 sequence (DNA): TGTGCCAGCAGCTCCAGTGGGACAGTTAACATTCAGTACTTC.

To note about this clonotype: A read error is possible here, since a much larger clone lies one base away. The chain carries TRBV6-2 or TRBV6-3 and TRBJ2-3; 9 bases are a match to TRBD1. The CDR3 runs 15 residues. CDR1 and CDR2 from the germline V gene are MNHEY and SVGEGT. CDR3: CASSKTGGSTDKQYF. The CDR3 DNA reads TGTGCCAGCAGCAAGACAGGGGGGAGCACAGATAAGCAGTATTTT.

This clonotype was counted at least ten times. V is TRBV7-2 and J is TRBJ1-2, with TRBD1 as a possible D gene (5 bases). The germline gives CDR1 SGHTA, CDR2 FQGNSA. The V end was cut by 2 bases, the J end by 8 bases, with 15 bases between. This CDR3 comprises 14 residues. The CDR3 here is CASSLTAGTYGYTF. The DNA for the CDR3 is TGTGCCAGCAGCTTAACCGCCGGGACTTACGGCTACACCTTC.

This clonotype was counted between two and nine times. The chain has TRBV20-1 and TRBJ2-7; 7 nucleotides agree with TRBD2. CDR1 and CDR2 from the germline V gene are DFQATT and SNEGSKA (reference sequence). This CDR3 comprises 15 residues. J was trimmed by 0 bases and V by 0 bases; bases with no gene match: 5. The CDR3 nucleotides read TGCAGTGCTAGAGATGGGGGGGTTGGCTCCTACGAGCAGTACTTC. Translated, it gives CSARDGGVGSYEQYF.

The V gene is TRBV20-1, the J gene TRBJ2-3, with D possibly being TRBD2 (5 bases). The CDR3 sequence is 14 residues long. V shed 4 bases and J shed 2 bases, with 13 bases lying between them. Germline CDR1 is DFQATT and CDR2 is SNEGSKA (reference sequence). The CDR3 DNA is TGCAGTGCTACAGTGTTCGGGAACACAGATACGCAGTATTTT. This translates into CSATVFGNTDTQYF.

This clonotype was observed a few times. The chain is built from TRBV19 and TRBJ2-2, with TRBD2 matching over 11 bases. This CDR3 has 17 residues. J lost 4 bases, V lost 7 bases, and 11 bases had no gene match. Per germline, CDR1 LNHDA and CDR2 SQIVND (reference sequence). The CDR3 DNA is TGTGCCAGTAAATGGCTAGCGGGAGGATTCAGCACCGGGGAGCTGTTTTTT. This encodes CASKWLAGGFSTGELFF. Complete variable domain (other parts from reference TRBV19 and TRBJ2-2): DGGITQSPKYLFRKEGQNVTLSCEQNLNHDAMYWYRQDPGQGLRLIYYSQIVNDFQKGDIAEGYSVSREKKESFPLTVTSAQKNPTAFYLCASKWLAGGFSTGELFFGEGSRLTVL.

This clonotype turned up a few times. The J gene is TRBJ2-3, the V gene TRBV29-1; 7 bases line up with TRBD1. Germline V CDR1 and CDR2: SQVTM, ANQGSEA. V was pared by 5 bases and J by 11 bases, with 7 bases of the junction left unmatched. The length of the CDR3 is 11 residues. For the CDR3, the DNA is TGCAGCGTTTGGCCAGGGGGAAGGCAGTATTTT. It encodes CSVWPGGRQYF.

This clonotype was observed many times. The genes are TRBV27 and TRBJ2-3; possibly TRBD1 for D (6 bases). V lost 5 bases and J 6 bases, leaving 24 bases between the germline ends. CDR3 length equals 17 residues. Per germline, CDR1 MNHEY and CDR2 SMNVEV (reference sequence). This CDR3 reads CASSPGPRQERVDTQYF. The CDR3 region has the DNA TGTGCCAGCAGTCCCGGCCCCAGACAGGAAAGGGTCGATACGCAGTATTTT.